The clone carrying this TCR beta chain was detected a few times. Its antigen is still unknown. Produced via immunoSEQ multiplex PCR; TCRdb's table is partial and in-frame only. The profile shows about 84,000 clones, around 80% of them singletons. These data originate in a study of PD-L1 blockade in urothelial cancer. Study overall: Samples of blood were analyzed 3 weeks (second dose) and 6 weeks after treatment start. Each blood sample yielded a median of about 150,000 T cells.

Findings and caveats of the study: Improved survival was predicted by pretreatment blood TCR clonality below the median.

There are 13 residues in the CDR3. V gave up 5 bases and J gave up 2 bases, with 9 bases separating them. Germline loops: CDR1 SGHVS, CDR2 FQNEAQ. The chain links TRBV7-8 to TRBJ1-1; D is undetermined. This TCR came from a man in his 70s with urothelial cancer. The source was PBMCs, collected around atezolizumab (anti-PD-L1) treatment. CDR3 nucleotide sequence: TGTGCCAGCAGCCCAGAAGTCAACACTGAAGCTTTCTTT. Translation gives CASSPEVNTEAFF.